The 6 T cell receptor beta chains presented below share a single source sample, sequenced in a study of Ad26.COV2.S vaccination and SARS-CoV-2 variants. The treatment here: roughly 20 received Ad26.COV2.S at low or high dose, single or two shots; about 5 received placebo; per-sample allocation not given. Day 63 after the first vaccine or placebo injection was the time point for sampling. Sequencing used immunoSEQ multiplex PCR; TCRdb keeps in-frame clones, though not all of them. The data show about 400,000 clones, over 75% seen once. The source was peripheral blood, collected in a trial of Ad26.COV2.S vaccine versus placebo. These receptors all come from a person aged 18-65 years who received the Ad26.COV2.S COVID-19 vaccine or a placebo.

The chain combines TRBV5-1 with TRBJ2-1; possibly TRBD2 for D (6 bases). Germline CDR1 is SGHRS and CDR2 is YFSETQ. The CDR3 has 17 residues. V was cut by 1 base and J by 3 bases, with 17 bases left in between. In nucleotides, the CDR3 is TGCGCCAGCAGCTTGTCCGCGGGATCCGACTACTACAATGAGCAGTTCTTC. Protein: CASSLSAGSDYYNEQFF.

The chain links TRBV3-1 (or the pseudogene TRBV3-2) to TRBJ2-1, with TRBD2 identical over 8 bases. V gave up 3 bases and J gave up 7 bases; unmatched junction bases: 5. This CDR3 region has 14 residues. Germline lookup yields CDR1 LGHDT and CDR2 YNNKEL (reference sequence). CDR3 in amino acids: CASSHTGGGNEQFF. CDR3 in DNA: TGTGCCAGCAGCCACACGGGAGGGGGGAATGAGCAGTTCTTC.

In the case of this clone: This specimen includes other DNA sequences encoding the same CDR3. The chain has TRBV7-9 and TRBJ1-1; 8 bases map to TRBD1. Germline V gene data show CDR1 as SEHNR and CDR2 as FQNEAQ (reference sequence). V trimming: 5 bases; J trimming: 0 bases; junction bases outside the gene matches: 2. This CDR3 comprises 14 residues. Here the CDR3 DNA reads TGTGCCAGCAGCCCGGGACAGGTGAACACTGAAGCTTTCTTT. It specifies CASSPGQVNTEAFF.

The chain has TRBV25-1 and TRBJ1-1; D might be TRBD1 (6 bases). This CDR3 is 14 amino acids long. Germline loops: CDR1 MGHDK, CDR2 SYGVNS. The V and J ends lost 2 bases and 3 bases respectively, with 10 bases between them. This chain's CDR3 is CASSEQGSDTEAFF. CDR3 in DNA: TGTGCCAGCAGTGAACAGGGGTCTGACACTGAAGCTTTCTTT.

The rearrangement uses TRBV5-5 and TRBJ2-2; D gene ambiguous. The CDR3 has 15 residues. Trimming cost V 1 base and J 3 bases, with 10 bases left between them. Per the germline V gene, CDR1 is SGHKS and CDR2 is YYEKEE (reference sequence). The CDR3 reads CASSLIGLDTGELFF. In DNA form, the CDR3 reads TGTGCCAGCAGCTTGATTGGGCTTGACACCGGGGAGCTGTTTTTT.

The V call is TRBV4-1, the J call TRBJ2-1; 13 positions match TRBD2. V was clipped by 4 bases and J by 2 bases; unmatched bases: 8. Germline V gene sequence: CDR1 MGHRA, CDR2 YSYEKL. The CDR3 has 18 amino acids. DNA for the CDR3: TGCGCCAGCAGCCCACTCAGCGGGACTAGCGGGACCTACAATGAGCAGTTCTTC. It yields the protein CASSPLSGTSGTYNEQFF.